The entry below describes one TCR beta chain. Its specificity is not known. TCRdb independently ran MiXCR on the RACE reads; one entry per CDR3 protein. Of 57,000 or so distinct CDR3 sequences listed, over 9% were seen once; the top ten hold approximately 4.2%. Time point denoted: pre-sensitization, week 0. The sample's treatment: therapeutic diphenylcyclopropenone sensitization with weekly scalp DPC. This sample stems from a study of human T cells and chemical hapten exposure. Study background: There were per-sample TCR yield variations, arising mainly from small pooled library volume differences. Study results and limitations: DPC sensitization left the count of TCRs above 1 in 1000 unchanged. Expanded TCRs clustered into significantly more large CDR3 similarity groups than controls, the analysis revealed.

J gave up 5 bases and V 5 bases, and 15 bases lay outside the gene matches. CDR1 is MNHEY, CDR2 SVGAGI, per germline. This CDR3 has 17 amino acids. The specimen comprised whole blood, sampled in connection with sensitization to the hapten diphenylcyclopropenone (DPC). This TCR came from a woman aged 40 to 55 with alopecia areata. Some clones in this sample may be carry-over from other donors' samples. The chain uses TRBV6-5 and TRBJ2-4, with 7 bases fitting TRBD1. CDR3 nucleotides: TGTGCCAGCAGTGAGGGGGCGAGCGGACCGAGGGAAAACATTCAGTACTTC. It encodes CASSEGASGPRENIQYF.